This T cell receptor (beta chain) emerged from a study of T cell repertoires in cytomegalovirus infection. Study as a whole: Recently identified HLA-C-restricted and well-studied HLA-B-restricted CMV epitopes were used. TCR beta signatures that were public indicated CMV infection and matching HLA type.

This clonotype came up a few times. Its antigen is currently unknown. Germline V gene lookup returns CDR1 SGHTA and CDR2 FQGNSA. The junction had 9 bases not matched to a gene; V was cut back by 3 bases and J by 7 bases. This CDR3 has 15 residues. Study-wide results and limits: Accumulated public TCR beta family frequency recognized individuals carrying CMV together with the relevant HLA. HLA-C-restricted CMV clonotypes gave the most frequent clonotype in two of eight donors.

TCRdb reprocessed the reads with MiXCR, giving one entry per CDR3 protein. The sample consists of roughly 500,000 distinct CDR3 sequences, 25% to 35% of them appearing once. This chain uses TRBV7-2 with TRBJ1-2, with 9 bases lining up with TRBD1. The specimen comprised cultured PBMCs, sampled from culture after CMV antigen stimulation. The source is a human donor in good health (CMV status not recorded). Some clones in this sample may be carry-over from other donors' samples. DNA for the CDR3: TGTGCCAGCAGCTTCCCGGGACAGGGTATTTTTGGCTACACCTTC. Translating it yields CASSFPGQGIFGYTF. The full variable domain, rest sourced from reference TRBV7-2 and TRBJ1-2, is GAGVSQSPSNKVTEKGKDVELRCDPISGHTALYWYRQSLGQGLEFLIYFQGNSAPDKSGLPSDRFSAERTGGSVSTLTIQRTQQEDSAVYLCASSFPGQGIFGYTFGSGTRLTVV.